The following is a T cell receptor (beta chain) sequence with its context. This clonotype has at least ten counts. Its antigen remains unidentified. Per-base quality was not reported, and no clone a single base away is much larger than it. Libraries were prepared through multiplex PCR. The reads were generated on an Illumina HiSeq 4000. iRepertoire HTBI primers and Arm-PCR amplification of CDR3 regions were used to construct TCR beta libraries. Gel purification was performed on PCR products prior to sequencing. Per the authors' processing: Gene usage analysis of CDR3 amino acid clonotypes relied on the roughly 67 TRBV and 12 to 15 TRBJ segments identified across samples. COPE and FqMerger were used to merge filtered high-quality paired reads into contigs. Contigs were aligned with BLAST to IMGT TRBV, TRBD and TRBJ reference genes, and CDR3 was defined per IMGT. Any clonotype with a frequency above 0.1% was counted as a highly expanded clone. Shannon entropy was used to measure repertoire diversity, and the Gini coefficient was used to measure V-J evenness. Clonotypes shared by more than one individual were considered public. TCRdb redid the processing of the public reads, applying fastp at Q25 and MiXCR, and retained in-frame beta chains. All rows with the same CDR3 protein become a single entry with the most common DNA and genes. For this entry, the V and J calls and clone size follow TCRdb and not the study's own pipeline. The sample contains a few hundred thousand distinct CDR3 sequences, roughly a quarter of them found a single time. Of the sample, approximately 26% falls within the top ten clones.

The entry originates in a study of regulatory T cells in long-lasting Graves disease listed by TCRdb under 2021. At the level of the whole study: Persistent Graves' disease was defined as antithyroid drug treatment for over 5 years with persistently positive TSH receptor autoantibodies. Persistent Graves' disease patients were compared with newly diagnosed Graves' disease patients by peripheral blood TCR sequencing and RNA sequencing. The study took place in China and was registered as a clinical trial. A total of roughly 35 samples underwent TCR sequencing: around 13 from persistent and about 20 from newly diagnosed Graves' disease patients. In the clinical cohort, patients with persistent Graves' disease had used antithyroid drugs for an average of around 10 years.

Summary of the overall study and its limitations: Only the TCR beta chain was sequenced and analyzed. Compared with newly diagnosed patients, persistent Graves' disease patients had lower TCR Shannon entropy and fewer highly expanded clones, which suggests clonal expansion. The authors acknowledged the small sample size as a limitation that may reduce accuracy. Peripheral blood alone was examined, since thyroid tissue, which constituted the primary lesion, could not be accessed. Patients with persistent disease shared more public clonotypes (around 3,000) than newly diagnosed patients did (nearly 1,000).

This specimen's time point label, per the study, means: persistent/refractory GD, antithyroid drugs over 5 years with positive TRAb. RNA was extracted from PBMCs in TRIzol for both TCR sequencing and RNA sequencing. Graves' disease was diagnosed according to American Thyroid Association guidelines. Patients for the study were recruited at an endocrinology department in Xi'an, China. Each patient gave approximately 9 milliliters of peripheral blood, collected in an EDTA anticoagulant tube. Ficoll Paque Plus density gradient separation was used to isolate PBMCs, and no additional T cell sorting was done. RNA quality was checked with an Agilent 2100 Bioanalyzer and agarose gel, and concentration with a NanoDrop 2000. This sequence originates from a female donor with Graves disease. The specimen was peripheral blood mononuclear cells (PBMCs), collected when the disease was refractory, from a patient treated with antithyroid drugs.

Read as DNA, the sequence is TGCAGTGGGTCGGGGGGGTACAATCAGCCCCAGCATTTT. This sequence encodes CSGSGGYNQPQHF. The sequence links TRBV20-1 to TRBJ1-5; the best D guess is TRBD1, with 5 bases matching. Via the germline V gene (reference sequence), CDR1 is DFQATT and CDR2 SNEGSKA. The CDR3 starts with the cysteine, ends with the phenylalanine, and has 13 residues. Only the CDR3 portion is preserved as DNA: 39 bases, with reading frame beginning at the first base. The trim is 7 bases for V and 3 bases for J, with a gap of 13 bases between the germline ends.